This T cell receptor beta chain was sequenced during a study of cytomegalovirus exposure and HLA in healthy donors. Whole-study context: According to later analysis, the same platform produced the 100 to 150 validation and several hundred first-cohort repertoires.

Findings and limits, study-wide: Specific recognition of CMV antigens was confirmed in vitro for a few chains (all CMV-associated). Overall, approximately 150 TCR beta chains were annotated as cytomegalovirus-associated. Reportedly, cytomegalovirus status was diagnosed with high sensitivity and specificity.

Clones were read by immunoSEQ multiplex PCR, and TCRdb kept only the in-frame ones, dropping some. The sample has about 130,000 clones, around 89% seen once. In the case of this clone: Its specificity is not known.

Specimen: PBMCs. The clonotype originates from a woman aged 25 to 39 in good health and CMV-seropositive.

The chain's CDR3 is CASSLRLAGNNEQFF. In DNA, the CDR3 is TGTGCCAGCAGCTTAAGACTAGCGGGCAACAATGAGCAGTTCTTC. The chain has TRBV11-2 and TRBJ2-1; 10 bases are a match to TRBD2. Trimming removed 2 bases from V and 5 bases from J; junction bases left unmatched: 3. This CDR3 is built from 15 residues. The germline V gene encodes CDR1 SGHAT and CDR2 FQNNGV.